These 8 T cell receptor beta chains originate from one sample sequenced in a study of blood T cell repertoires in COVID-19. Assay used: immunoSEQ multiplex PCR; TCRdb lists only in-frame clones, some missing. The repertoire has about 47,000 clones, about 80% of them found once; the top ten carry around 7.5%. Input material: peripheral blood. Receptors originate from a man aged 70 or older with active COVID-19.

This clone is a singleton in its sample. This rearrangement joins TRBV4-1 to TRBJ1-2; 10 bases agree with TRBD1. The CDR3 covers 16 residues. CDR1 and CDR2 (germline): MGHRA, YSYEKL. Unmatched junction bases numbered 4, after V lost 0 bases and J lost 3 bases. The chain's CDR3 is CASSQDPTGGHYGYTF. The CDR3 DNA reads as TGCGCCAGCAGCCAAGATCCGACAGGGGGCCACTATGGCTACACCTTC.

CDR3 sequence reads: CASSRDRVNIQYF. CDR3 DNA: TGTGCCAGCAGCCGCGACAGAGTAAACATTCAGTACTTC. This chain connects TRBV3-1 (or the pseudogene TRBV3-2) to TRBJ2-4; tentative D call: TRBD1 (5 bases). The CDR3 spans 13 residues. V dropped 4 bases and J dropped 6 bases, with 10 bases sitting between them. CDR1 is LGHDT and CDR2 is YNNKEL in the germline V gene (reference sequence).

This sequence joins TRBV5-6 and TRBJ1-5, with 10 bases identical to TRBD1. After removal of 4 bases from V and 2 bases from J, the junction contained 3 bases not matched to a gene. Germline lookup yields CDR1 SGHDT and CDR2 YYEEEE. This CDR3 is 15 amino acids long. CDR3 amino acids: CASSDRGLGNQPQHF. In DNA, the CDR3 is TGTGCCAGCAGCGACAGGGGGCTGGGCAATCAGCCCCAGCATTTT.

The CDR3 here is CASSSPTGRGSPLHF. The CDR3 region has the DNA TGTGCCAGTAGTTCACCGACAGGGCGGGGTTCACCCCTCCACTTT. The chain is built from TRBV19 and TRBJ1-6; 7 bases match TRBD1. This CDR3 is built from 15 residues. Germline lookup yields CDR1 LNHDA and CDR2 SQIVND (reference sequence). V was pared by 5 bases and J by 9 bases, with 10 bases of the junction left unmatched.

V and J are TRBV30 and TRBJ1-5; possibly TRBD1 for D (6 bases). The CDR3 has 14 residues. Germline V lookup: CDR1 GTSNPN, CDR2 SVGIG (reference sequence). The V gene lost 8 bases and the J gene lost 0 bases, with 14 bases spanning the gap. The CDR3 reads CAVLGQDSNQPQHF. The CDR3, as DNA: TGTGCCGTCCTGGGACAAGATAGCAATCAGCCCCAGCATTTT.

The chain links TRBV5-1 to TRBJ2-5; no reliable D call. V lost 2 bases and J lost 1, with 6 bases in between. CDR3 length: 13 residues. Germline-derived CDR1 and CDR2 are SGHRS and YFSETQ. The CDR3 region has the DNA TGCGCCAGCAGCTTTGCGGCCCAAGAGACCCAGTACTTC. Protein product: CASSFAAQETQYF. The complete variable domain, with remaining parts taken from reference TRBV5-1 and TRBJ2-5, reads KAGVTQTPRYLIKTRGQQVTLSCSPISGHRSVSWYQQTPGQGLQFLFEYFSETQRNKGNFPGRFSGRQFSNSRSEMNVSTLELGDSALYLCASSFAAQETQYFGPGTRLLVL.

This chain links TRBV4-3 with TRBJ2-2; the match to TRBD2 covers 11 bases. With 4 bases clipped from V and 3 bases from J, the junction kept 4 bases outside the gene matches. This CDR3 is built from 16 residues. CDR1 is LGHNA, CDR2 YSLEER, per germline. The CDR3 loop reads CASSPKGLADTGELFF. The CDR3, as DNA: TGCGCCAGCAGCCCAAAGGGACTAGCGGACACCGGGGAGCTGTTTTTT.

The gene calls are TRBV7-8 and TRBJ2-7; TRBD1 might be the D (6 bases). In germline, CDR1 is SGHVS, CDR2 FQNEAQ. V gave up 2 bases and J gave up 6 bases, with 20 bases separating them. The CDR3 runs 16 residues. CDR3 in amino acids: CASSLMDVGGFGEQYF. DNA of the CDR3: TGTGCCAGCAGCTTAATGGATGTTGGGGGCTTCGGCGAGCAGTACTTC.